This T cell receptor beta chain originates from a study of persistence of HIV-infected CD4 T cells. Notes on the study in general: TCR oligoclonality correlated with proviral oligoclonality in the same sorted populations.

Cells were stimulated with CMV-infected fibroblast lysates at 10 ug/mL. Sorting selected CD4+ T cells upregulating both CD40 ligand and CD69. For about 20 hours, CD8-depleted PBMCs received anti-CD28/CD49d costimulation, a CD40-blocking antibody and enfuvirtide. Notes on this clone: Antigen specificity is unknown.

This was the immunoSEQ version 4 assay in survey mode. Measured with immunoSEQ multiplex PCR; TCRdb has only the in-frame clones, and not every one. In the table there are almost 20,000 clones, approximately 80% of which are singletons. Sequencing used CD4+ T cells sorted from PBMCs after approximately 19-hour stimulation, obtained from a patient who received antiretroviral therapy. This clonotype originated in an adult man with HIV who was CMV-seropositive.

CDR3 amino acids: CASSQDPGADYGYTF. CDR3 in DNA: TGCGCCAGCAGCCAAGATCCGGGGGCAGACTATGGCTACACCTTC. V usage is TRBV4-1 and J usage is TRBJ1-2, with D possibly matching TRBD1 (6 bases). Germline assignment: CDR1 MGHRA and CDR2 YSYEKL. V was trimmed by 0 bases and J by 3 bases, leaving 11 bases between them. The CDR3 contains 15 residues.